The present T cell receptor beta chain was sequenced within a study of CD8 T cells in ankylosing spondylitis. Findings of the study overall: Certain motif variants had earlier appeared in reactive arthritis synovial fluid and blood.

This clonotype was recorded a few times. The antigen remains unidentified. Germline V lookup: CDR1 SGHRS, CDR2 YFSETQ. The CDR3 length is 15 residues. The ends lost 0 bases at V and 3 bases at J; junction bases unmatched: 4. TCRdb reanalysed the 5' RACE reads using MiXCR and keeps one entry per CDR3 protein. The sample contains 300,000 to 350,000 distinct CDR3 sequences, 14% to 15% of which appear only once. The J gene is TRBJ2-5, the V gene TRBV5-1, with TRBD1 matching over 8 bases. This sequence was found in a male donor with ankylosing spondylitis or in good health (not recorded which). The sample was blood, either unsorted or a sorted T cell fraction (not recorded which). The CDR3 here is CASSLADREKETQYF. The CDR3 DNA sequence: TGCGCCAGCAGCTTGGCGGACAGGGAGAAAGAGACCCAGTACTTC.